Listed below are T cell receptor beta chains from one sample, sequenced in a study of blood T cell repertoires in COVID-19. The protocol was immunoSEQ multiplex PCR, while the TCRdb copy is restricted to in-frame clones and leaves out a portion. The profile covers roughly 290,000 clones, with about nine tenths appearing a single time and 1.7% taken by the ten largest. Sample: PBMCs or T cells enriched from blood (not recorded which). These receptors were taken from a woman aged 40 to 50 who had recovered from COVID-19. CDR3s include the opening cysteine and the closing phenylalanine or tryptophan. A D gene is named only where the DNA matches it firmly. Size tells how often a clone was seen (once, few, many) or the class of an expanded clone, and some rows leave it out.

j_gene,v_gene,d_gene,abundance,CDR3aa,CDR3nt
TRBJ2-7,TRBV5-1,TRBD1,.,CASSPTAGQGAYEQYF,TGCGCCAGCAGCCCCACCGCGGGACAGGGGGCCTACGAGCAGTACTTC
TRBJ2-1,TRBV27,TRBD1,.,CASNRGQPYNEQFF,TGTGCCTCGAACAGGGGTCAACCTTACAATGAGCAGTTCTTC
TRBJ1-1,TRBV2,TRBD1,.,CASNRRQGNTEAFF,TGTGCCAGCAATCGCCGACAGGGGAACACTGAAGCTTTCTTT
TRBJ2-1,TRBV4-1,TRBD2,.,CASSPLERTSGVLFF,TGCGCCAGCAGCCCGTTAGAGCGGACTAGCGGGGTGCTTTTCTTC
TRBJ1-1,TRBV13,.,once,CASSRWTVETEAFF,TGTGCCAGCAGCAGATGGACAGTCGAGACTGAAGCTTTCTTT
TRBJ2-3,TRBV29-1,TRBD2,.,CSVEVAGGRDTQYF,TGCAGCGTTGAGGTAGCGGGAGGGCGAGATACGCAGTATTTT
TRBJ2-7,TRBV9,TRBD2,.,CASSPRLAFNEQYF,TGTGCCAGCAGCCCACGACTAGCGTTCAACGAGCAGTACTTC
TRBJ1-1,TRBV5-8,.,.,CASSLGVGNTEAFF,TGTGCCAGCAGCTTGGGAGTTGGGAACACTGAAGCTTTCTTT
TRBJ2-2,TRBV5-1,TRBD1,.,CASSSPEGIPRPDRGRVDTGELFF,TGCGCCAGCAGCTCACCCGAGGGGATACCTCGGCCAGACAGGGGGCGGGTAGACACCGGGGAGCTGTTTTTT
TRBJ2-7,TRBV19,.,.,CASSIKADSSYEQYF,TGTGCCAGTAGTATTAAAGCGGACAGCTCCTACGAGCAGTACTTC
TRBJ1-1,TRBV5-1,.,.,CASSLALPGTRNTEAFF,TGCGCCAGCAGCTTGGCCTTGCCAGGGACTAGGAACACTGAAGCTTTCTTT
TRBJ1-6,TRBV7-3,.,.,CASSLIGGGDSPLHF,TGTGCCAGCAGCTTAATCGGGGGAGGAGATTCACCCCTCCACTTT
TRBJ2-7,TRBV5-6,.,.,CASTARDFHYEQYF,TGTGCCAGCACCGCACGGGACTTTCACTACGAGCAGTACTTC
TRBJ1-1,TRBV19,TRBD1,.,CASSYDRDTEAFF,TGTGCCAGTAGCTACGACAGGGACACTGAAGCTTTCTTT
TRBJ2-1,TRBV4-1,TRBD2,.,CASSQDRTSGGTKNEQFF,TGCGCCAGCAGCCAAGACCGAACTAGCGGGGGGACGAAGAATGAGCAGTTCTTC
TRBJ2-1,TRBV5-1,TRBD2,.,CASSLLQTSGVTYNEQFF,TGCGCCAGCAGCTTGCTCCAAACTAGCGGGGTCACCTACAATGAGCAGTTCTTC
TRBJ1-5,TRBV5-6,.,.,CASSLRRDQPQHF,TGTGCCAGCAGCTTGAGACGGGATCAGCCCCAGCATTTT
TRBJ2-3,TRBV28,.,.,CASGGASDTQYF,TGTGCCAGCGGGGGGGCTTCGGATACGCAGTATTTT
TRBJ2-3,TRBV4-2,TRBD2,.,CASSHVAGGARYTQYF,TGTGCCAGCAGCCACGTAGCGGGGGGGGCCCGTTATACGCAGTATTTT
TRBJ2-1,TRBV7-3,TRBD2,.,CASSATSGSYNEQFF,TGTGCCAGCAGCGCGACTAGCGGGTCCTACAATGAGCAGTTCTTC
TRBJ1-2,TRBV13,.,.,CASSSRAGANYGYTF,TGTGCCAGCAGCTCCCGCGCGGGGGCTAACTATGGCTACACCTTC
TRBJ1-2,TRBV15,.,.,CATSRGGSLGYTF,TGTGCCACCAGCCGTGGCGGGAGCCTTGGCTACACCTTC
TRBJ1-1,TRBV19,.,.,CASGEADFTFTEAFF,TGTGCCAGTGGAGAGGCAGACTTTACCTTCACTGAAGCTTTCTTT
TRBJ2-1,TRBV24-1,TRBD2,.,CATSDLRTSGNEQFF,TGTGCCACCAGTGATTTGAGGACTAGCGGCAATGAGCAGTTCTTC
TRBJ2-5,TRBV5-1,.,.,CASYSDFGGETQYF,TGCGCCAGCTACTCGGACTTTGGTGGCGAGACCCAGTACTTC
TRBJ1-1,TRBV5-1,TRBD1,few,CASSLSGQGSNTEAFF,TGCGCCAGCAGCTTGTCAGGACAGGGCTCGAACACTGAAGCTTTCTTT
TRBJ1-4,TRBV19,TRBD1,.,CASRDREEKLFF,TGTGCCAGTCGGGACAGGGAAGAAAAACTGTTTTTT
TRBJ2-2,TRBV14,.,few,CASSRGGTVGELFF,TGTGCCAGCAGCCGAGGAGGGACAGTCGGGGAGCTGTTTTTT
TRBJ1-1,TRBV9,TRBD1,.,CASNRGDTEAFF,TGTGCCAGCAACAGGGGGGACACTGAAGCTTTCTTT